What follows are 12 T cell receptor beta chains derived from one specimen sequenced in a study of response to subunit inactivated influenza vaccine. TCRdb re-analysed the RT-PCR reads in MiXCR, keeping a single row per CDR3 protein. The table includes more than 600,000 distinct CDR3 sequences, about 18% detected once. This specimen was PBMCs from blood, taken 5 to 6 days after vaccination. The receptors were sampled from a man between 50 and 59 years old who received an inactivated influenza vaccine.

This clonotype was detected ten times or more. The chain couples TRBV20-1 to TRBJ2-3; tentatively, D is TRBD2 (5 bases). This CDR3 is built from 13 residues. V was cut by 6 bases and J by 1 base, with 11 bases left in between. Per the germline V gene, CDR1 is DFQATT and CDR2 is SNEGSKA (reference sequence). This CDR3 is CSALGRGTDTQYF. Here the CDR3 DNA reads TGCAGTGCCCTCGGGCGGGGCACAGATACGCAGTATTTT.

There are many counts of this clonotype. V and J are TRBV12-3 or TRBV12-4 and TRBJ2-1, with 7 positions matching TRBD2. V lost 2 bases to trimming and J lost 6 bases; unmatched junction nucleotides: 4. The CDR3 contains 14 residues. This CDR3 reads CASSLTGGFNEQFF. The CDR3 DNA reads as TGTGCCAGCAGTTTAACCGGGGGGTTCAATGAGCAGTTCTTC.

This clonotype has more than one count but fewer than ten. This rearrangement joins TRBV12-3 or TRBV12-4 to TRBJ2-3; 8 bases are a match to TRBD2. Trimming at V came to 3 bases and at J to 0 bases, leaving 11 bases not matched to a gene. The length of the CDR3 is 18 residues. CDR3 sequence (DNA): TGTGCCAGCAGTTTTTTCAGTAGCGGGACCTCTAGCACAGATACGCAGTATTTT. It is translated as CASSFFSSGTSSTDTQYF.

There are a few counts of this clonotype. This chain uses TRBV5-8 with TRBJ2-5; D is uncertain. The V and J ends lost 2 bases and 1 base respectively, with 12 bases between them. Per germline, CDR1 SGHTS and CDR2 YDEGEE. The CDR3 length is 15 residues. CDR3: CASSFGGTVQETQYF. CDR3 DNA sequence: TGTGCCAGCAGCTTTGGCGGAACGGTCCAAGAGACCCAGTACTTC.

This chain connects TRBV28 to TRBJ2-1; tentative D call: TRBD1 (6 bases). The ends were cut back, 6 bases at V and 5 bases at J, with 17 bases in the middle. Germline V CDR1 and CDR2: MDHEN, SYDVKM. The CDR3 covers 15 residues. The CDR3 DNA sequence: TGTGCCAGCAGAGAACAGGGTTCGGCCAACAATGAGCAGTTCTTC. Its translation: CASREQGSANNEQFF. The full variable domain, with the rest looked up from reference TRBV28 and TRBJ2-1, is DVKVTQSSRYLVKRTGEKVFLECVQDMDHENMFWYRQDPGLGLRLIYFSYDVKMKEKGDIPEGYSVSREKKERFSLILESASTNQTSMYLCASREQGSANNEQFFGPGTRLTVL.

This clonotype was detected many times. J is TRBJ1-1 and V is TRBV7-6, with no clear D. This CDR3 contains 16 residues. Trimming removed 6 bases at V and 0 bases at J, with 17 bases between. Germline V CDR1 and CDR2: SGHVS, FNYEAQ. The CDR3 coding sequence is TGTGCCAGCAGTTCGGTGCTTGGAAGCGTGAACACTGAAGCTTTCTTT. Residues: CASSSVLGSVNTEAFF.

The chain employs TRBV20-1 and TRBJ2-5, with a possible D match to TRBD1 (5 bases). CDR3 length: 16 amino acids. V was cut by 4 bases and J by 2 bases, with 20 bases left in between. The germline CDR1 and CDR2 sequences are DFQATT and SNEGSKA (reference sequence). The CDR3 here is CSATPSRGVSQETQYF. For the CDR3, the DNA is TGCAGTGCTACCCCCAGTAGGGGCGTTTCGCAAGAGACCCAGTACTTC.

This sequence joins TRBV30 and TRBJ2-2, with D perhaps TRBD1 or TRBD2 (5 bases each). CDR3 size: 14 residues. Germline CDR1 and CDR2: GTSNPN and SVGIG (reference sequence). V lost 4 bases and J 0 bases, leaving 9 bases between the germline ends. For the CDR3, the DNA is TGTGCCTGGAAAGGGACCCCGAACACCGGGGAGCTGTTTTTT. Encoded protein: CAWKGTPNTGELFF.

V usage is TRBV20-1 and J usage is TRBJ1-2; no clear D gene. This CDR3 is built from 11 residues. Germline V lookup: CDR1 DFQATT, CDR2 SNEGSKA (reference sequence). V shed 3 bases and J shed 7 bases, with 9 bases lying between them. CDR3 amino acids: CSARLGSGYTF. For the CDR3, the DNA is TGCAGTGCTAGGCTAGGATCTGGCTACACCTTC.

V and J are TRBV5-1 and TRBJ1-3; D gene ambiguous. CDR1 and CDR2 from the germline V gene are SGHRS and YFSETQ. The CDR3 is 14 residues long. With 6 bases removed from V and 0 bases from J, the gap between germline ends came to 10 bases. CDR3 DNA sequence: TGCGCCAGCAAGCAAGGACTCTCTGGAAACACCATATATTTT. Its translation is CASKQGLSGNTIYF.

V gene TRBV25-1 combines with J gene TRBJ2-3, with 11 bases aligning to TRBD2. Germline CDR1 is MGHDK and CDR2 is SYGVNS. This CDR3 has 15 residues. V lost 7 bases and J lost 5; bases outside the gene matches: 8. As DNA, the CDR3 is TGTGCCAGCACCCACCTAGCGGGAGGAGGAGATACGCAGTATTTT. This encodes CASTHLAGGGDTQYF.

This clonotype appeared a few times. The genes are TRBV6-5 and TRBJ2-6; 11 bases map to TRBD1. Germline-derived CDR1 and CDR2 are MNHEY and SVGAGI. The CDR3 covers 18 residues. With 4 bases clipped from V and 4 bases from J, the junction kept 9 bases outside the gene matches. CDR3 residues: CASSSSGTGGSGANVLTF. CDR3 in DNA: TGTGCCAGCAGTTCCTCCGGGACAGGGGGTTCCGGGGCCAACGTCCTGACTTTC.